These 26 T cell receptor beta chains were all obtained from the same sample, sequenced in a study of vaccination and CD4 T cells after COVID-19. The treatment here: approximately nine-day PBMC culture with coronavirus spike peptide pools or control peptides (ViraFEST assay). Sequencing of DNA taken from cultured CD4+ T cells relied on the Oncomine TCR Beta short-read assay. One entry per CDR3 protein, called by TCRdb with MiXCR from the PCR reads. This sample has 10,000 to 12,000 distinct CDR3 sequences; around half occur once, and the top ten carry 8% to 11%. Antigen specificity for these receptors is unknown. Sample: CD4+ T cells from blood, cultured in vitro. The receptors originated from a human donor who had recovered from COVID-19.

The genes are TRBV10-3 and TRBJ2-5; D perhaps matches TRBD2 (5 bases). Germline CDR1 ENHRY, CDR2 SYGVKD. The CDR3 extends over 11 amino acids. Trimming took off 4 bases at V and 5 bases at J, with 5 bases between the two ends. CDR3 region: CAISGGETQYF. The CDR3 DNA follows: TGTGCCATCAGTGGAGGGGAGACCCAGTACTTC.

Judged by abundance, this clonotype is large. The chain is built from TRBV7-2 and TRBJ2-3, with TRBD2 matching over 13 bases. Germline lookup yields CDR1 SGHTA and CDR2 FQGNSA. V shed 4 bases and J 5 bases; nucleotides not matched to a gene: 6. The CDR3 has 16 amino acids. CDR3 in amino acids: CASSSLAGGFVDTQYF. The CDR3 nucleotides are TGTGCCAGCAGCTCACTAGCGGGAGGGTTTGTAGATACGCAGTATTTT.

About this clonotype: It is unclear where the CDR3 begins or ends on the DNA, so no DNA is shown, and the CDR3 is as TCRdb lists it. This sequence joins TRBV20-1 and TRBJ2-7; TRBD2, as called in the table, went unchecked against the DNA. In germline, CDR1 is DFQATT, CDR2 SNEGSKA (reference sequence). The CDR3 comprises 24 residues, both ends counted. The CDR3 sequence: CRAWGLGRVSLCQQPRRSSYEQYF.

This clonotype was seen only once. This chain's CDR3 is CASRQLNYGYTF. Written as DNA, the CDR3 is TGTGCCAGTAGACAGCTTAACTATGGCTACACCTTC. The chain carries TRBV5-6 and TRBJ1-2, with D possibly TRBD1 on 5 matching bases. The CDR3 is made up of 12 amino acids. V was cut by 8 bases and J by 1 base, with 9 bases left in between. Germline CDR1 reads SGHDT; CDR2 reads YYEEEE.

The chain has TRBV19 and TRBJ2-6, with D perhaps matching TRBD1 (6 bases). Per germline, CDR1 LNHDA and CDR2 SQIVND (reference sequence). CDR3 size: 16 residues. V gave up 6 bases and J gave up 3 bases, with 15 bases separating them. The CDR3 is CASSLITGLGANVLTF. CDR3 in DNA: TGTGCCAGTAGCCTCATTACAGGGCTTGGGGCCAACGTCCTGACTTTC.

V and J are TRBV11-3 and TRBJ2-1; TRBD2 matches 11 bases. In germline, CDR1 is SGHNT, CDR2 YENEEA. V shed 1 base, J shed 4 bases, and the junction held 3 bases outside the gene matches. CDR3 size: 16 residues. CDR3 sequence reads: CASSLGTSGRYNEQFF. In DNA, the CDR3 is TGTGCCAGCAGCTTAGGGACTAGCGGGCGTTACAATGAGCAGTTCTTC.

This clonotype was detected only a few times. The CDR3 DNA follows: TGCAGTGCTAATTCACCGGGACGGTCGCAGGCCCAGTACTTC. Translated, it gives CSANSPGRSQAQYF. The V call is TRBV20-1, the J call TRBJ2-5, with D perhaps being TRBD1 or TRBD2 (5 bases each). Looked up from germline, CDR1 is DFQATT and CDR2 is SNEGSKA (reference sequence). V was trimmed by 4 bases and J by 9 bases, leaving 21 bases between them. CDR3 length: 14 amino acids.

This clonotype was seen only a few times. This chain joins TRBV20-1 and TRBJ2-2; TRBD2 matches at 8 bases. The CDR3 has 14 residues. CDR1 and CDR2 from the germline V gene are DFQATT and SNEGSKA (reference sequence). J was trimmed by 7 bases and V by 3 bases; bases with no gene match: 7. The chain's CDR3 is CSASNSGNGGELFF. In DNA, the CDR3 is TGCAGTGCTAGCAATAGCGGGAATGGCGGGGAGCTGTTTTTT.

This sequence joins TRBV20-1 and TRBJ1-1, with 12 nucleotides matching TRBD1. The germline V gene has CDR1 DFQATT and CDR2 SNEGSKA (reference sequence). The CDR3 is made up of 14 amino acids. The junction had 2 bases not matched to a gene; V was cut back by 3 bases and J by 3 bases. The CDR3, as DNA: TGCAGTGCTAGGGGGACAGGGGGCGACACTGAAGCTTTCTTT. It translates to CSARGTGGDTEAFF.

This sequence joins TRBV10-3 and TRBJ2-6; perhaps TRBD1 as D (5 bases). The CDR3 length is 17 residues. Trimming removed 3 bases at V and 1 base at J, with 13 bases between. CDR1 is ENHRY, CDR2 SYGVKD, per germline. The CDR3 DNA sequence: TGTGCCATCAGTGATATCAGGGAAGGTTCTGGGGCCAACGTCCTGACTTTC. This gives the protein CAISDIREGSGANVLTF.

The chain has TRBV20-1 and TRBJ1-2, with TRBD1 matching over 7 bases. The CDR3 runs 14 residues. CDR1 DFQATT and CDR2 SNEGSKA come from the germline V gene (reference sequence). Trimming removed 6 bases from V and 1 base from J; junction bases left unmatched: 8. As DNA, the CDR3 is TGCAGTGCCTCAAGACAGGGAAGTAACTATGGCTACACCTTC. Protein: CSASRQGSNYGYTF.

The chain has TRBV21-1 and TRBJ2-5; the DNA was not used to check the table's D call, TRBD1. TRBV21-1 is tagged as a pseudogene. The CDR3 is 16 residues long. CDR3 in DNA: TGTGCCAGCAGCAAAGGCCCTGAAGGGGTTGACGAGACCCAGTACTTC. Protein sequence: CASSKGPEGVDETQYF.

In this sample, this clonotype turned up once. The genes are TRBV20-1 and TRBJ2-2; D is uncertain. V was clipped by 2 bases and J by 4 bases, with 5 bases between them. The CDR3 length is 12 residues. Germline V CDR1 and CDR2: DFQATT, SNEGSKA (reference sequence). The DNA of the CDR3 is TGCAGTGCTAGACGGAGCACCGGGGAGCTGTTTTTT. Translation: CSARRSTGELFF.

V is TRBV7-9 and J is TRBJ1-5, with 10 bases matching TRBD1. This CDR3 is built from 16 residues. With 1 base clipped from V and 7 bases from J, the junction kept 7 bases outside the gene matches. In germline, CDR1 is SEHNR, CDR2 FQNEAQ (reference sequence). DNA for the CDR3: TGTGCCAGCAGCTTAGAACCCGGGACAGGGGACCAGCCCCAGCATTTT. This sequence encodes CASSLEPGTGDQPQHF.

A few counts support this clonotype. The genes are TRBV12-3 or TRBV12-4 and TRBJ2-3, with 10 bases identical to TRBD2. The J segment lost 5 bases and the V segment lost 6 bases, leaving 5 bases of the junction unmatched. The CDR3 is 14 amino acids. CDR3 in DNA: TGTGCCAGCAGCCACAGCGGGAGGGTAGATACGCAGTATTTT. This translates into CASSHSGRVDTQYF.

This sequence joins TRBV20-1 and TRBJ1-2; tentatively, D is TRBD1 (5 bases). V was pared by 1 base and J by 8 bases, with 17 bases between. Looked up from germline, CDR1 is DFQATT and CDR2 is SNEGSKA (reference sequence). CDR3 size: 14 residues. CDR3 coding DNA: TGCAGTGCTAGAGGGGCAGGGCCTGCTGGGGGCTACACCTTC. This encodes CSARGAGPAGGYTF.

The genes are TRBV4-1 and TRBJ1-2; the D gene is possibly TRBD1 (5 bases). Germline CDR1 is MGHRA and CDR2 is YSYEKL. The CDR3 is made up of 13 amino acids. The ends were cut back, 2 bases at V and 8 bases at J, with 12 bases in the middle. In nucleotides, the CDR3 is TGCGCCAGCAGCCAACTGCAGGGCGAGGGCTACACCTTC. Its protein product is CASSQLQGEGYTF.

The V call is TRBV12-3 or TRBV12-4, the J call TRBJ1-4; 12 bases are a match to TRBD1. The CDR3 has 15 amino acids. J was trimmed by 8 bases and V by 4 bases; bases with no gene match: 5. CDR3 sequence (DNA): TGTGCCAGCAGTTATGGGACAGGGGGCGAAGAAAAACTGTTTTTT. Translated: CASSYGTGGEEKLFF.

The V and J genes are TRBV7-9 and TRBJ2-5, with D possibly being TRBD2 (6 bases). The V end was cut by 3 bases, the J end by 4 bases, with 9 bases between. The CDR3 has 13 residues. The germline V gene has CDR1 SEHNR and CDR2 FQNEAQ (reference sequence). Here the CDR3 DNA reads TGTGCCAGCAGCTTTCGGGACTCAGAGACCCAGTACTTC. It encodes CASSFRDSETQYF.

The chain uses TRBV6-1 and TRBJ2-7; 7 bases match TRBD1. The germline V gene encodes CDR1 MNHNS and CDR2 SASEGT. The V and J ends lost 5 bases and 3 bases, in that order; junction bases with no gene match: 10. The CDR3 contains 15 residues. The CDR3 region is CASSIQGSAYYEQYF. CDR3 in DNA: TGTGCCAGCAGTATACAGGGGTCTGCCTACTACGAGCAGTACTTC.

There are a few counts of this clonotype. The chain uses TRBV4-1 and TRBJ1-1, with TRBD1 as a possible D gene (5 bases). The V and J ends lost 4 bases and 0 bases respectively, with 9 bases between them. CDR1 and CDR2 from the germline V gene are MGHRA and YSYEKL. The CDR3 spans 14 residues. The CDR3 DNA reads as TGCGCCAGCAGCCTCCGGGGGGTGAACACTGAAGCTTTCTTT. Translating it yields CASSLRGVNTEAFF.

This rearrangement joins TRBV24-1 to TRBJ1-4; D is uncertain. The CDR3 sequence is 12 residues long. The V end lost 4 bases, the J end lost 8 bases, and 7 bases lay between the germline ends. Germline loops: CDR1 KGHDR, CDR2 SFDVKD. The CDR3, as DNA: TGTGCCACCAGTGAGGGAGGAGAAAAACTGTTTTTT. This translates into CATSEGGEKLFF.

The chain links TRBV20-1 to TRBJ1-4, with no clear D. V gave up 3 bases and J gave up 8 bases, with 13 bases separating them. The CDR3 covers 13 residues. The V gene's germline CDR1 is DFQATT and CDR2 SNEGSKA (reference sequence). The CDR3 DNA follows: TGCAGTGCTAGTTCTATGATTGGGGAAAAACTGTTTTTT. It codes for CSASSMIGEKLFF.

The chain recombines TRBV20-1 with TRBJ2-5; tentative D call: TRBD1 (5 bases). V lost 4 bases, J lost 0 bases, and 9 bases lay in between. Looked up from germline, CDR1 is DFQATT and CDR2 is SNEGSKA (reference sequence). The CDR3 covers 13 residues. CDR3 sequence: CSANRQYQETQYF. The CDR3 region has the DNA TGCAGTGCTAATCGACAGTACCAAGAGACCCAGTACTTC.

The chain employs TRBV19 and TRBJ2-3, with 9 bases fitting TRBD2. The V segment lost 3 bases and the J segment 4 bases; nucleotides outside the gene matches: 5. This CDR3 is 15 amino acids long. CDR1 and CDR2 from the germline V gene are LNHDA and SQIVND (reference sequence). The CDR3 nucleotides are TGTGCCAGTAGTATGCGGGAGGGCCTGTCAGATACGCAGTATTTT. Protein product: CASSMREGLSDTQYF.

This CDR3 is CASSFRGGLSPLHF. Written as DNA, the CDR3 is TGTGCCAGCAGCTTCAGGGGTGGGTTGTCACCCCTCCACTTT. The J gene is TRBJ1-6, the V gene TRBV11-2; D is possibly TRBD1 (6 bases). Germline CDR1 SGHAT, CDR2 FQNNGV. V lost 3 bases and J lost 10, with 13 bases in between. CDR3 size: 14 residues.